This T cell receptor beta chain was documented in a study of T cell repertoires in cytomegalovirus infection. Study details: Matching HLA type, along with CMV infection, was indicated by public TCR beta signatures.

MiXCR was run by TCRdb on the reads, yielding one entry per CDR3 protein. Seen here are a few hundred thousand distinct CDR3 sequences, about a sixth observed once, and the top ten hold 12%. This clonotype was seen at least ten times. CDR3 size: 11 residues. V lost 5 bases and J lost 9; bases outside the gene matches: 1. Germline assignment: CDR1 MDHEN and CDR2 SYDVKM. Input material: PBMCs. The clonotype originates from a human donor in good health (CMV status not recorded). Some clones in this sample may be carry-over from other donors' samples. The gene calls are TRBV28 and TRBJ2-1; 7 bases agree with TRBD1. Here the CDR3 reads CASSRGPEQFF. CDR3 nucleotides: TGTGCCAGCAGTAGGGGGCCTGAGCAGTTCTTC.